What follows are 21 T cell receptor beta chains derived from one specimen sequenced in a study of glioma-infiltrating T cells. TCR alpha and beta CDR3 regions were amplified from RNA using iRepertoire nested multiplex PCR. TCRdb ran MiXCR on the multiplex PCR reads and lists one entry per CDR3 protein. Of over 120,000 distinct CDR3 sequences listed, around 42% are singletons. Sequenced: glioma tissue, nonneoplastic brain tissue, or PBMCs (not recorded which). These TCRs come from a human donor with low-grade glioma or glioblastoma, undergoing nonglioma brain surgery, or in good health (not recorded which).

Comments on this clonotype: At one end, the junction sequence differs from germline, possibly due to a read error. CDR3: CASSQDDRNTEAFF. The DNA for the CDR3 is TGCGCCAGCAGCCAAGATGACAGGAACACTGAAGCCTTCTTT. This chain uses TRBV4-1 with TRBJ1-1, with D tentatively TRBD1 (6 bases). There are 14 residues in the CDR3. The V gene's germline CDR1 is MGHRA and CDR2 YSYEKL.

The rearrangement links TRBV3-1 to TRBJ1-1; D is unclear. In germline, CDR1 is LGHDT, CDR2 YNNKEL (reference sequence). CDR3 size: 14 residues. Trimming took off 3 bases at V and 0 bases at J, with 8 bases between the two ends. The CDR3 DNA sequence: TGTGCCAGCAGCCAGGATACTTTGAACACTGAAGCTTTCTTT. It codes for CASSQDTLNTEAFF.

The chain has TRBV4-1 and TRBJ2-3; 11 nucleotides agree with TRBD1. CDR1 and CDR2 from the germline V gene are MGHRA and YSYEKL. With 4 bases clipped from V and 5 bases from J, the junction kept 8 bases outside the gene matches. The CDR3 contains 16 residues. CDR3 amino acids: CASSLGIGTGGDTQYF. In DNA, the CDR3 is TGCGCCAGCAGCCTGGGGATCGGGACAGGGGGAGATACGCAGTATTTT.

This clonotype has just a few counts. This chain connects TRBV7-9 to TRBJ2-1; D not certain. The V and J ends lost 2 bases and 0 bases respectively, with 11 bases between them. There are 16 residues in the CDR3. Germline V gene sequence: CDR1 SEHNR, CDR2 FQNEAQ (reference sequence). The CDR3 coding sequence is TGTGCCAGCAGCTTATTTGGTCAGAGCTCCTACAATGAGCAGTTCTTC. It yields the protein CASSLFGQSSYNEQFF. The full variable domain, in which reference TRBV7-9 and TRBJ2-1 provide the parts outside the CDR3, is DTGVSQNPRHKITKRGQNVTFRCDPISEHNRLYWYRQTLGQGPEFLTYFQNEAQLEKSRLLSDRFSAERPKGSFSTLEIQRTEQGDSAMYLCASSLFGQSSYNEQFFGPGTRLTVL.

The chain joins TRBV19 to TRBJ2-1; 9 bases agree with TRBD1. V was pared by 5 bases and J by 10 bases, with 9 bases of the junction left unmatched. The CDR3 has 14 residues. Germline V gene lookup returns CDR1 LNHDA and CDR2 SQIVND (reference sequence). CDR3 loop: CASSPYYRGLEQFF. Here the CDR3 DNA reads TGTGCCAGTAGTCCGTATTACAGGGGGCTCGAGCAGTTCTTC.

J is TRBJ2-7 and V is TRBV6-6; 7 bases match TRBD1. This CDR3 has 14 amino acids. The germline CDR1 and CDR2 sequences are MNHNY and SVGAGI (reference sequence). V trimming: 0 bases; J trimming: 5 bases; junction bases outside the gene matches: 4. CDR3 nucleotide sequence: TGTGCCAGCAGTTACTCGAACAGGGGCCACGAGCAGTACTTC. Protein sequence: CASSYSNRGHEQYF.

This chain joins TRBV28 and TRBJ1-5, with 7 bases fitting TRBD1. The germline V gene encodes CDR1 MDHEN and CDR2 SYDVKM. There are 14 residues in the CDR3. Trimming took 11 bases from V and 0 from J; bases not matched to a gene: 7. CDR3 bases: TGTGCCGGAGGGGGACAGTATAGCAATCAGCCCCAGCATTTT. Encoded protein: CAGGGQYSNQPQHF.

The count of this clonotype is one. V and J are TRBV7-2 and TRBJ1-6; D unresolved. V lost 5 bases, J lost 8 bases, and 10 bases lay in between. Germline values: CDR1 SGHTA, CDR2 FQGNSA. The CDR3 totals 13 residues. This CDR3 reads CASSQDSYSPLHF. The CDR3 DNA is TGTGCCAGCAGCCAAGATAGTTATTCACCCCTCCACTTT.

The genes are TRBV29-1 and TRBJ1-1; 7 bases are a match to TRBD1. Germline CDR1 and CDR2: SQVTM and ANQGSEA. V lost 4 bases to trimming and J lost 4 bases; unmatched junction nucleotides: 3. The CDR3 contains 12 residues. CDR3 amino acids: CSVVGGFTEAFF. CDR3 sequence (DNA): TGCAGCGTTGTAGGGGGCTTCACTGAAGCTTTCTTT.

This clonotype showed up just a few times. The CDR3 loop reads CASSYRGRSLDGYTF. The CDR3 DNA reads as TGTGCCAGCAGTTACAGGGGAAGAAGTCTGGATGGCTACACCTTC. The genes are TRBV6-6 and TRBJ1-2; D is perhaps TRBD1 (5 bases). The V end lost 2 bases, the J end lost 6 bases, and 16 bases lay between the germline ends. The CDR3 covers 15 residues. CDR1 and CDR2 (germline): MNHNY, SVGAGI (reference sequence).

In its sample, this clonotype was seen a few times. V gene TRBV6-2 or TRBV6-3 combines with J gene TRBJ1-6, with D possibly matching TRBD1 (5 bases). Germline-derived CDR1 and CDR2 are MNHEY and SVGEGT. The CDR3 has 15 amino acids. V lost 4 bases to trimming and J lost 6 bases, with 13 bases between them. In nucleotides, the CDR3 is TGTGCCAGCAGTTCCGGGACCGCTTTTAATTCACCCCTCCACTTT. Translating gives CASSSGTAFNSPLHF.

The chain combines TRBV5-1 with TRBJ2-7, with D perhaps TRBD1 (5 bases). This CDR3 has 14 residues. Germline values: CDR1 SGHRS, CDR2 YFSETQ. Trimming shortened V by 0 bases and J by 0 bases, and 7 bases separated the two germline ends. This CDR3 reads CASSLGTPSYEQYF. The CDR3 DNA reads TGCGCCAGCAGCTTGGGGACACCCTCCTACGAGCAGTACTTC.

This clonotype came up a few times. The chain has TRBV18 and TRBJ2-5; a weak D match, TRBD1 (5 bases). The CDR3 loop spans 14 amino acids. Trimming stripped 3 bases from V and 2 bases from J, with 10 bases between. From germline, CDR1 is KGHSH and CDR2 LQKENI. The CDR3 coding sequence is TGTGCCAGCTCACCCTCTGCAGGGCAAGAGACCCAGTACTTC. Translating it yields CASSPSAGQETQYF.

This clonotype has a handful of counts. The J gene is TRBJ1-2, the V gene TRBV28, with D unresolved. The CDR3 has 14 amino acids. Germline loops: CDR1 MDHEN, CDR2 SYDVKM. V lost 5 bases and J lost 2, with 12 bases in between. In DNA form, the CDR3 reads TGTGCCAGCAGTACGATCTCAGAGAACTATGGCTACACCTTC. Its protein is CASSTISENYGYTF.

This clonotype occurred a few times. This chain's CDR3 is CASSPSYPQLSYNEQFF. The CDR3, as DNA: TGTGCCAGCAGTCCCTCGTACCCTCAGCTCTCCTACAATGAGCAGTTCTTC. The chain uses TRBV28 and TRBJ2-1; D is ambiguous. V was cut by 5 bases and J by 0 bases, with 17 bases left in between. The CDR3 contains 17 residues. The V gene's germline CDR1 is MDHEN and CDR2 SYDVKM.

The CDR3: CASSLTGLGDTQYF. CDR3 sequence (DNA): TGTGCCAGCAGTTTAACGGGGCTCGGAGATACGCAGTATTTT. The J gene is TRBJ2-3, the V gene TRBV28; D could derive from TRBD1 or TRBD2 (5 bases each). V lost 2 bases and J lost 5, with 11 bases in between. The CDR3 contains 14 residues. Germline CDR1 MDHEN, CDR2 SYDVKM.

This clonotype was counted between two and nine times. CDR3 nucleotide sequence: TGCGCCAGCAGCCAGCCACAGGGGAAAGAGACCCAGTACTTC. This gives the protein CASSQPQGKETQYF. This rearrangement joins TRBV4-1 to TRBJ2-5; TRBD1 aligns across 7 bases. The CDR3 runs to 14 residues. J lost 3 bases, V lost 3 bases, and 4 bases had no gene match. Germline V gene sequence: CDR1 MGHRA, CDR2 YSYEKL.

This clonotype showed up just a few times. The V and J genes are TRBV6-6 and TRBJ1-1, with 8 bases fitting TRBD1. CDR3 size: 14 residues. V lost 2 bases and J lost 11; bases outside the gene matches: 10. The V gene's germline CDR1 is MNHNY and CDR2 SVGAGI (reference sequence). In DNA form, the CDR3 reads TGTGCCAGCAGTTACCTCGGACAGGGTAGGGCGGCTTTCTTT. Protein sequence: CASSYLGQGRAAFF.

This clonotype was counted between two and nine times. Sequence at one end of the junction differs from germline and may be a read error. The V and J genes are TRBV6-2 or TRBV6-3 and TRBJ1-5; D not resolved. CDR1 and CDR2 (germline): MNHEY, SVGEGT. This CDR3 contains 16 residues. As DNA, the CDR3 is TGTACCAGCAGTTACTATGGAATGAATAGCAATCAGCCCCAGCATTTT. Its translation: CTSSYYGMNSNQPQHF.

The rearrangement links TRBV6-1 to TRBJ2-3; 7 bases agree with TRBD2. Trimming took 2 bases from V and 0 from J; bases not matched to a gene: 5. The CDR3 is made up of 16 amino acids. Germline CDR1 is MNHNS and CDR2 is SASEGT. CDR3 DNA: TGTGCCAGCAGTGAACGCCTAGCGGTTAGCACAGATACGCAGTATTTT. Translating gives CASSERLAVSTDTQYF.

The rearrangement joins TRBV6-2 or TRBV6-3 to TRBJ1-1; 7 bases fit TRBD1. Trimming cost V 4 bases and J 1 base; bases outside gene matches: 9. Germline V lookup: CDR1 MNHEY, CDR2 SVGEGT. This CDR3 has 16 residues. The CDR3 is CASSSLTGVKNTEAFF. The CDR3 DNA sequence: TGTGCCAGCAGTTCGCTAACAGGGGTGAAGAACACTGAAGCTTTCTTT.